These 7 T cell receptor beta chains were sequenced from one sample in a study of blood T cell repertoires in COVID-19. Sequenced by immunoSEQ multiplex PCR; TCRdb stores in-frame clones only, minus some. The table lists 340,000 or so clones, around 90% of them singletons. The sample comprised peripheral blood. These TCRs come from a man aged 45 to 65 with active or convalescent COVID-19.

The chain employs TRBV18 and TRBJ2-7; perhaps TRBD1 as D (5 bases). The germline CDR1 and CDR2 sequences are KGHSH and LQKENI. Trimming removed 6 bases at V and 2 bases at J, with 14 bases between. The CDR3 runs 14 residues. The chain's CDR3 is CASSQGSEAYEQYF. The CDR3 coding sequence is TGTGCCAGCTCCCAGGGTTCCGAGGCCTACGAGCAGTACTTC.

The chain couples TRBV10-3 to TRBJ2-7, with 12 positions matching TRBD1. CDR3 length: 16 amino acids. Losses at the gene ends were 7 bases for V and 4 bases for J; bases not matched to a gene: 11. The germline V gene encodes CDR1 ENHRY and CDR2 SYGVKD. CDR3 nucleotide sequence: TGTGCCATCACCCCCGCGCGGGGACAGGGGGCGTACGAGCAGTACTTC. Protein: CAITPARGQGAYEQYF.

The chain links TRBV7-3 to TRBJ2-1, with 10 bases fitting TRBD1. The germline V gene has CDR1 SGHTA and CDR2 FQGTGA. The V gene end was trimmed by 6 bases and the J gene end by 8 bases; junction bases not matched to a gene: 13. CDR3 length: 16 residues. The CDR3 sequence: CASSLLWGTGVDEQFF. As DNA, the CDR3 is TGTGCCAGCAGTCTTCTTTGGGGGACAGGGGTCGATGAGCAGTTCTTC.

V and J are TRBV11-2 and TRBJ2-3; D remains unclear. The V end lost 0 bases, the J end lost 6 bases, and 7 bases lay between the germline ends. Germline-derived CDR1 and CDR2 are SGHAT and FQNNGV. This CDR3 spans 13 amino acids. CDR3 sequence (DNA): TGTGCCAGCAGCTTAGATCTCGCGGATACGCAGTATTTT. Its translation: CASSLDLADTQYF. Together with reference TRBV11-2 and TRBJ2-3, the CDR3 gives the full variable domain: EAGVAQSPRYKIIEKRQSVAFWCNPISGHATLYWYQQILGQGPKLLIQFQNNGVVDDSQLPKDRFSAERLKGVDSTLKIQPAKLEDSAVYLCASSLDLADTQYFGPGTRLTVL.

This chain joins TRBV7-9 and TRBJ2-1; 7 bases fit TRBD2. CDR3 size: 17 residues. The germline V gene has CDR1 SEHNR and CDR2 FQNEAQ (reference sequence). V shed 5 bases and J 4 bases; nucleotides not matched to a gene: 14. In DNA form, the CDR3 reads TGTGCCAGCAGCCCCGCGCGAGGCGGGGGAATATACAATGAGCAGTTCTTC. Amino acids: CASSPARGGGIYNEQFF. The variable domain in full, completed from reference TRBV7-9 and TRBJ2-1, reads DTGVSQNPRHKITKRGQNVTFRCDPISEHNRLYWYRQTLGQGPEFLTYFQNEAQLEKSRLLSDRFSAERPKGSFSTLEIQRTEQGDSAMYLCASSPARGGGIYNEQFFGPGTRLTVL.

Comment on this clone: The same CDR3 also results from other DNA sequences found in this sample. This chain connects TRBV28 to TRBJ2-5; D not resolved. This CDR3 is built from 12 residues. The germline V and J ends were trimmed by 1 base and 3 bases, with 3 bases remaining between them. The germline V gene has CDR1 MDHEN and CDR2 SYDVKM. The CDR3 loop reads CASSLSEETQYF. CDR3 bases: TGTGCCAGCAGTTTATCGGAAGAGACCCAGTACTTC.

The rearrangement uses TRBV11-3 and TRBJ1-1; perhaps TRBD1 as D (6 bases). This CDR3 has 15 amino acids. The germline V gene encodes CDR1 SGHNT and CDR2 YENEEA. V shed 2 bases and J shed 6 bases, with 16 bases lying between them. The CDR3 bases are TGTGCCAGCAGCTTAAGTTGGGGGCAATCGGCTGAAGCTTTCTTT. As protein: CASSLSWGQSAEAFF.